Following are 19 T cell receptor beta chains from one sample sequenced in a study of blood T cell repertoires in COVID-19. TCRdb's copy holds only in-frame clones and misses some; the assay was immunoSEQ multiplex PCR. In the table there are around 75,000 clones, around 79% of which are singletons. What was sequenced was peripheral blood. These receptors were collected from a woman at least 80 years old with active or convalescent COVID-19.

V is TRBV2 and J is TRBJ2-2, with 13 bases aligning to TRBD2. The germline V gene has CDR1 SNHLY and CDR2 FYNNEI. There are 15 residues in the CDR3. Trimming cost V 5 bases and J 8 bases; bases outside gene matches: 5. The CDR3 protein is CASSLLAGGPGELFF. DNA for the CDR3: TGTGCCAGCAGTCTACTAGCGGGGGGGCCTGGGGAGCTGTTTTTT.

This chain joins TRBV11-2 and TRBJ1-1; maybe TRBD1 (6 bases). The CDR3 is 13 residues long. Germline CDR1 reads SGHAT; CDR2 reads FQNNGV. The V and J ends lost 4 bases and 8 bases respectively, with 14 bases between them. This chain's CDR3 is CASSSDRRIEAFF. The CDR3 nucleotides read TGTGCCAGCAGCTCTGACAGGAGAATAGAAGCTTTCTTT.

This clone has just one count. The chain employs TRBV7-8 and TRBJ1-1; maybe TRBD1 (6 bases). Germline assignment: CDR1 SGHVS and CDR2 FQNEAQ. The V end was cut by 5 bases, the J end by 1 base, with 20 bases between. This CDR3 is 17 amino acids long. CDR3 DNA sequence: TGTGCCAGCAGCCTACGGGACATAATAAAGCCGAACACTGAAGCTTTCTTT. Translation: CASSLRDIIKPNTEAFF. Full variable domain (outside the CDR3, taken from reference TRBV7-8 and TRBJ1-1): GAGVSQSPRYKVAKRGQDVALRCDPISGHVSLFWYQQALGQGPEFLTYFQNEAQLDKSGLPSDRFFAERPEGSVSTLKIQRTQQEDSAVYLCASSLRDIIKPNTEAFFGQGTRLTVV.

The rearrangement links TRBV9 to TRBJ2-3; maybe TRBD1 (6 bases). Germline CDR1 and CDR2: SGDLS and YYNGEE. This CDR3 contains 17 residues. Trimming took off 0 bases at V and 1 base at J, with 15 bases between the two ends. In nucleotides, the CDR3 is TGTGCCAGCAGCGTAGGGTCCAGGGGTTGGGGCACAGATACGCAGTATTTT. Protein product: CASSVGSRGWGTDTQYF.

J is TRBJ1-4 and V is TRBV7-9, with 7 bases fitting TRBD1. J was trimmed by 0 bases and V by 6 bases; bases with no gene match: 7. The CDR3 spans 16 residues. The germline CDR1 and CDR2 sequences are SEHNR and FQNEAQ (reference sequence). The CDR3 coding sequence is TGTGCCAGCAGTAACCAGGGGGTCGCAACTAATGAAAAACTGTTTTTT. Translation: CASSNQGVATNEKLFF.

CDR3: CASSYVEEAFF. CDR3 coding DNA: TGTGCCAGCAGTTACGTAGAGGAAGCTTTCTTT. The genes are TRBV6-6 and TRBJ1-1; D is unclear. CDR1 and CDR2 from the germline V gene are MNHNY and SVGAGI (reference sequence). The CDR3 totals 11 residues. Trimming stripped 2 bases from V and 8 bases from J, with 6 bases between.

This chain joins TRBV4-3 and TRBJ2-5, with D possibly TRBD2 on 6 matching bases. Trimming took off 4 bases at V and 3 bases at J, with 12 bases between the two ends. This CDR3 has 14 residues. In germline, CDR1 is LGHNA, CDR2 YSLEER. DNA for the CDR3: TGCGCCAGCAGCCTCGGGACTCGAAAAGAGACCCAGTACTTC. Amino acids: CASSLGTRKETQYF.

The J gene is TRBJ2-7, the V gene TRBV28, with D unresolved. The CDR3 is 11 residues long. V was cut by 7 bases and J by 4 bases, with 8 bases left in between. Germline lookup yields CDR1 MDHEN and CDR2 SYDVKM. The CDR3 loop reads CASIELYEQYF. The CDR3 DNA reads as TGTGCCAGCATTGAGCTGTACGAGCAGTACTTC.

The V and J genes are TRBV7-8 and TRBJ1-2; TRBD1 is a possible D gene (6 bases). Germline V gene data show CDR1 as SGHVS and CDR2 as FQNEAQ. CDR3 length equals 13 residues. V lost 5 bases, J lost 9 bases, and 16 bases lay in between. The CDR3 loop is CASSVSQGPSYTF. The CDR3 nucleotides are TGTGCCAGCAGCGTATCCCAGGGGCCAAGCTACACCTTC.

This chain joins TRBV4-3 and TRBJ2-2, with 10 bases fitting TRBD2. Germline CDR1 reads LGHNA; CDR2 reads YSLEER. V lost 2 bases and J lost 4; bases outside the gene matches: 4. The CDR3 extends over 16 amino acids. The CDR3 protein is CASSQSGGAGTGELFF. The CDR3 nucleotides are TGCGCCAGCAGCCAAAGCGGGGGGGCCGGCACCGGGGAGCTGTTTTTT.

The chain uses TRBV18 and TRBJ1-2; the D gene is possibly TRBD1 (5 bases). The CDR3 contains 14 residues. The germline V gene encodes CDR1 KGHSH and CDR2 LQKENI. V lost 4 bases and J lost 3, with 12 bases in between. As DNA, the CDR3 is TGTGCCAGCTCACAGAGCGGGACGGACTATGGCTACACCTTC. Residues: CASSQSGTDYGYTF.

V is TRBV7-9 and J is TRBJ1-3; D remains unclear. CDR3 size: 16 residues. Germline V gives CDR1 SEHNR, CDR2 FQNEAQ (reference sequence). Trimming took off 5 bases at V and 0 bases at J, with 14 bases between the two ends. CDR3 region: CASSPSAGFSGNTIYF. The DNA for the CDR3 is TGTGCCAGCAGCCCATCAGCGGGTTTCTCTGGAAACACCATATATTTT. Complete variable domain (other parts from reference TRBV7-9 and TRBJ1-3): DTGVSQNPRHKITKRGQNVTFRCDPISEHNRLYWYRQTLGQGPEFLTYFQNEAQLEKSRLLSDRFSAERPKGSFSTLEIQRTEQGDSAMYLCASSPSAGFSGNTIYFGEGSWLTVV.

CDR3 sequence (DNA): TGTGCCACCAGTAGGTCTAGCGGGCAGATTTCCTACGAGCAGTACTTC. Encoded protein: CATSRSSGQISYEQYF. This chain joins TRBV24-1 and TRBJ2-7; 8 bases map to TRBD2. The CDR3 is made up of 16 amino acids. Germline V gives CDR1 KGHDR, CDR2 SFDVKD. The junction had 10 bases not matched to a gene; V was cut back by 6 bases and J by 1 base.

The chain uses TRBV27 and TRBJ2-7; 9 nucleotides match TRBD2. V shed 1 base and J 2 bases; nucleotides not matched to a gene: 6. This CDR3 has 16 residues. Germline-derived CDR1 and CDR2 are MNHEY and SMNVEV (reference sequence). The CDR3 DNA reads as TGTGCCAGCAGTTTATATGGTCTAGCGGGGACCTACGAGCAGTACTTC. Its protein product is CASSLYGLAGTYEQYF.

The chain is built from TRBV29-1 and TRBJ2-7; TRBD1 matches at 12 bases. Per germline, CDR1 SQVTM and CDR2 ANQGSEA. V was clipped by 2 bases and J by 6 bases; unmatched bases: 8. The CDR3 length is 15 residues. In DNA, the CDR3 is TGCAGCGTTGAAAGGTGGGGGACAGGGGGCCGCGAGCAGTACTTC. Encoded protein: CSVERWGTGGREQYF.

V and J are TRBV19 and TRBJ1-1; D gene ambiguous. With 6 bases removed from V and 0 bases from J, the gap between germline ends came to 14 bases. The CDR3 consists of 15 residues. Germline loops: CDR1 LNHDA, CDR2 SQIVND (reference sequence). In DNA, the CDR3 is TGTGCCAGTAGCCAACCGACAAGGATGAACACTGAAGCTTTCTTT. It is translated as CASSQPTRMNTEAFF.

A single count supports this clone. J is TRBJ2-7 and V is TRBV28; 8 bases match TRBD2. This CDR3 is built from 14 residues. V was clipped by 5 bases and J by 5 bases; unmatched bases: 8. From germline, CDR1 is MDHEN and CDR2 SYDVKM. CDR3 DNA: TGTGCCAGCAGTAGCGGGAGATTGTTCCACGAGCAGTACTTC. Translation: CASSSGRLFHEQYF.

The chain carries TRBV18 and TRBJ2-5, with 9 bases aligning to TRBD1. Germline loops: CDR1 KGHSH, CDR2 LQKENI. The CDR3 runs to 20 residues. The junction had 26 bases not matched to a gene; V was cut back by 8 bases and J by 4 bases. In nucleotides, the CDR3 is TGTGCCAGCCGTCACCAAGGGGGACAGGGTGACACCCTACGGGGAGAGACCCAGTACTTC. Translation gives CASRHQGGQGDTLRGETQYF.

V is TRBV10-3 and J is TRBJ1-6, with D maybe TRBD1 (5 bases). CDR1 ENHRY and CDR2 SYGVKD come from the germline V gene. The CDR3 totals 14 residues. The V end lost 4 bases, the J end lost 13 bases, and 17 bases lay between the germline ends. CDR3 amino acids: CAISAPHPGSPLHF. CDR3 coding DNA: TGTGCCATCAGTGCACCCCATCCAGGGTCCCCCCTCCACTTT.